This T cell receptor (beta chain) was observed in a study of blood T cells in healthy people across ages. Per sample, extraction of total RNA gave at least 5 micrograms in every case. It was with a sample-barcoded 5' primer and a J-beta primer mix that a second PCR of about 7 to 12 cycles was run. A template-switch adaptor that had 12 random nucleotides put a tag on each cDNA molecule. TCRdb re-called the 5' RACE reads with MiXCR, one entry per CDR3 protein. The sample has 1.5 million to 2 million distinct CDR3 sequences; about 39% are singletons. This clonotype has a handful of counts. Germline is not matched at one junction end, which may reflect a read error. This CDR3 contains 19 residues. CDR1 and CDR2 (germline): SGHTA, FQGTGA.

This receptor was taken from a human donor in good health. The chain recombines TRBV7-3 with TRBJ1-2; 10 positions match TRBD1. Sequencing was carried out using blood. The chain's CDR3 is CASSLTPRDRGGLNYGCTF. The CDR3 region has the DNA TGTGCCAGCAGCTTAACCCCTAGGGACAGGGGAGGCCTGAACTATGGCTGCACCTTC.